This TCR beta chain was sequenced during a study of blood T cell repertoires in COVID-19. Per the germline V gene, CDR1 is LNHDA and CDR2 is SQIVND (reference sequence). The junction had 3 bases not matched to a gene; V was cut back by 1 base and J by 2 bases. CDR3 length: 16 residues. The table lists this clone with a few counts. Using immunoSEQ multiplex PCR, the repertoire was profiled, and TCRdb retains in-frame clones only, with some absent. This table has approximately 230,000 clones, around four fifths appearing once. Sample: peripheral blood. The V gene is TRBV19, the J gene TRBJ1-2, with 11 bases that match TRBD1. The TCR sequence derives from a woman between 40 and 50 years old with active or convalescent COVID-19. The CDR3 DNA sequence: TGTGCCAGTAGTATAGCCGGGACAGGGGGAAACTATGGCTACACCTTC. Encoded protein: CASSIAGTGGNYGYTF.